This T cell receptor (beta chain) comes out of a study of T cell responses to AZD1222 COVID-19 vaccine. Study-wide results and limits: Females made up more of the donors, who were largely white British, and clonal diversity may have come out too low. The study sampled repertoires only after the peak T cell response. Across the whole spike, CD4 TCRs peaked at regions 160-218 and 743-854.

Trimming took off 5 bases at V and 0 bases at J, with 13 bases between the two ends. Germline V lookup: CDR1 SGHAT, CDR2 FQNNGV. The CDR3 length is 15 residues. Generated by immunoSEQ multiplex PCR, the TCRdb table keeps only in-frame clones and is missing some. The sample includes approximately 100,000 clones, less than 95% of them seen just once. Note on this clone: Antigen unknown.

This receptor was identified in an adult in good health. This sequence joins TRBV11-2 and TRBJ1-1; unclear D gene. Sequencing used peripheral blood, obtained on day 0 of AZD1222 vaccination. In nucleotides, the CDR3 is TGTGCCAGCAGCCTAGGGCCAGGAATGAACACTGAAGCTTTCTTT. It yields the protein CASSLGPGMNTEAFF. Together with reference TRBV11-2 and TRBJ1-1, the CDR3 gives the full variable domain: EAGVAQSPRYKIIEKRQSVAFWCNPISGHATLYWYQQILGQGPKLLIQFQNNGVVDDSQLPKDRFSAERLKGVDSTLKIQPAKLEDSAVYLCASSLGPGMNTEAFFGQGTRLTVV.